This record covers a single T cell receptor beta chain. The antigen is not known. This specimen comes from a study of OX40 agonist ivuxolimab in advanced cancers. As for the study in general: Intravenous ivuxolimab at 0.01 to 10 mg/kg was given to patients every 2 weeks. Study outcomes and limitations: Averaged across samples, CD8+ T cells carried more expanded clones than CD4+ did.

Measured with immunoSEQ multiplex PCR; TCRdb has only the in-frame clones, and not every one. The sample includes around 140,000 clones, more than 85% of them seen just once. A history of autoimmune disease or systemic immunosuppression excluded patients. The CDR3 extends over 15 amino acids. The V gene lost 6 bases and the J gene lost 4 bases, with 18 bases spanning the gap. CDR1 MDHEN and CDR2 SYDVKM come from the germline V gene. V usage is TRBV28 and J usage is TRBJ2-5; D remains unclear. The specimen was CD4+ or CD8+ T cells sorted from blood, collected in a trial of the OX40 agonist ivuxolimab. This sequence was found in an adult with an advanced solid tumor such as melanoma, head and neck, liver or kidney cancer. This CDR3 is CASRPPENGRETQYF. The CDR3 nucleotides are TGTGCCAGCAGACCGCCCGAGAATGGACGAGAGACCCAGTACTTC.